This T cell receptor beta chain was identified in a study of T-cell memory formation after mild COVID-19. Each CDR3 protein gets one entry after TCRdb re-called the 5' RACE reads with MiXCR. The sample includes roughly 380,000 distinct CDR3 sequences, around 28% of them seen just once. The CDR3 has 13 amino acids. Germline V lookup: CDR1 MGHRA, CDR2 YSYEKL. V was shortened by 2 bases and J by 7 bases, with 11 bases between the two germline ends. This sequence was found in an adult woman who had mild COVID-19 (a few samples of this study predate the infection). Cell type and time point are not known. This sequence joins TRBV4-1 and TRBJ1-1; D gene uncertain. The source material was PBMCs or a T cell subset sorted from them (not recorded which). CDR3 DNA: TGCGCCAGCAGCCAAACACTTTTGGGTGAAGCTTTCTTT. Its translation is CASSQTLLGEAFF.